The present T cell receptor beta chain was sequenced within a study of T-cell memory formation after mild COVID-19. Study context: TCR clusters were largely donor specific. Study-wide results and limits: In second-wave clones peaking day 37, SARS-CoV-2 specificity remained unconfirmed. Mostly located in CM and EM were contracting CD4+ clones, with contracting CD8+ clones located in EMRA. Clones that contracted from day 15 to 85 had balanced CD4/CD8; later expanders were CD4+ biased.

TCRdb re-called the 5' RACE reads through MiXCR, storing one row per CDR3 protein. The data hold about 400,000 distinct CDR3 sequences, with more than 20% observed a single time. Concerning this clonotype itself: Its target is unknown.

Trimming removed 6 bases from V and 1 base from J, with 15 bases in between. CDR3 size: 15 residues. The sequence derives from an adult woman who had mild COVID-19 (a few samples of this study predate the infection). Cell type and time point are not known. V is TRBV12-3 or TRBV12-4 and J is TRBJ1-1; tentatively, D is TRBD1 (6 bases). Sequencing used PBMCs or a T cell subset sorted from them (not recorded which). The CDR3 is CASSPLSDRNTEAFF. The CDR3 DNA is TGTGCCAGCAGCCCTCTGTCGGACAGGAACACTGAAGCTTTCTTT.